A single sample is the source of the 10 T cell receptor beta chains below, sequenced in a study of T-cell memory formation after mild COVID-19. Via MiXCR, TCRdb re-called the 5' RACE reads, giving one row per CDR3 protein. This sample has approximately 490,000 distinct CDR3 sequences; about a fifth occur once, and the top ten carry roughly an eighth. Sequenced input: PBMCs or a T cell subset sorted from them (not recorded which). The receptors come from an adult woman who had mild COVID-19 (a few samples of this study predate the infection). Cell type and time point are not known.

The chain employs TRBV4-3 and TRBJ2-3; D is unresolved. The CDR3 is 17 amino acids. Trimming cost V 1 base and J 1 base, with 15 bases left between them. CDR1 is LGHNA, CDR2 YSLEER, per germline. In DNA, the CDR3 is TGCGCCAGCAGCCAAGCCAAAGTGACAAGCGGCACAGATACGCAGTATTTT. It encodes CASSQAKVTSGTDTQYF.

The chain is built from TRBV18 and TRBJ2-7; TRBD2 matches 9 bases. The germline CDR1 and CDR2 sequences are KGHSH and LQKENI. With 2 bases clipped from V and 4 bases from J, the junction kept 6 bases outside the gene matches. The length of the CDR3 is 15 residues. The DNA of the CDR3 is TGTGCCAGCTCACCATTAGCGGGAGAAGGATACGAGCAGTACTTC. It yields the protein CASSPLAGEGYEQYF.

The sample holds a few counts of this clonotype. The chain has TRBV7-2 and TRBJ2-3; 10 positions agree with TRBD2. The J segment lost 13 bases and the V segment lost 5 bases, leaving 12 bases of the junction unmatched. The CDR3 is 14 residues long. The germline CDR1 and CDR2 sequences are SGHTA and FQGNSA. CDR3 bases: TGTGCCAGCAGCAATCGGACTAGCGGACCTAGGGAGTATTTT. This sequence encodes CASSNRTSGPREYF.

This clonotype occurred a few times. The chain carries TRBV25-1 and TRBJ1-2; D gene unclear. V lost 3 bases to trimming and J lost 8 bases, with 16 bases between them. Looked up from germline, CDR1 is MGHDK and CDR2 is SYGVNS. This CDR3 has 14 amino acids. DNA of the CDR3: TGTGCCAGCAGTGAGGCCAACAGCCCGCTCGGCTACACCTTC. Its protein is CASSEANSPLGYTF.

The chain is built from TRBV14 and TRBJ2-5; D remains unclear. V was shortened by 4 bases and J by 4 bases, with 10 bases between the two germline ends. The CDR3 is made up of 13 amino acids. Germline CDR1 SGHDN, CDR2 FVKESK. The CDR3 is CASSRKERETQYF. The DNA of the CDR3 is TGTGCCAGCAGCCGAAAAGAGAGAGAGACCCAGTACTTC.

This chain connects TRBV7-3 to TRBJ2-1, with TRBD1 matching over 10 bases. V lost 5 bases, J lost 5 bases, and 9 bases stayed unmatched. This CDR3 has 16 amino acids. CDR1 is SGHTA and CDR2 is FQGTGA in the germline V gene. As DNA, the CDR3 is TGTGCCAGCAGCCCGACAGGTGGGACAGGGGACAATGAGCAGTTCTTC. This encodes CASSPTGGTGDNEQFF.

The chain is built from TRBV2 and TRBJ1-1; unclear D gene. The V gene lost 1 base and the J gene lost 7 bases, with 13 bases spanning the gap. Germline V gene sequence: CDR1 SNHLY, CDR2 FYNNEI. The CDR3 is 14 amino acids. This CDR3 is CASSEVLVGNEAFF. The DNA of the CDR3 is TGTGCCAGCAGTGAAGTTCTCGTCGGAAATGAAGCTTTCTTT.

This clonotype was counted at least ten times. The chain is built from TRBV6-1 and TRBJ2-3; D not certain. Looked up from germline, CDR1 is MNHNS and CDR2 is SASEGT. V gave up 6 bases and J gave up 6 bases, with 4 bases separating them. The CDR3 loop spans 10 amino acids. CDR3 DNA: TGTGCCAGCAGATATGATACGCAGTATTTT. This gives the protein CASRYDTQYF.

This clonotype was seen only a few times. The chain links TRBV5-6 to TRBJ2-7; D is perhaps TRBD1 (5 bases). This CDR3 is built from 14 residues. Trimming stripped 6 bases from V and 2 bases from J, with 15 bases between. Germline CDR1 and CDR2: SGHDT and YYEEEE. The DNA for the CDR3 is TGTGCCAGCACCTACGCTGGACAAACCTACGAGCAGTACTTC. This sequence encodes CASTYAGQTYEQYF.

This clonotype was seen more than once but under ten times. The rearrangement uses TRBV4-3 and TRBJ2-1, with D tentatively TRBD2 (6 bases). V lost 4 bases to trimming and J lost 2 bases, with 12 bases between them. The germline V gene encodes CDR1 LGHNA and CDR2 YSLEER. The CDR3 extends over 15 amino acids. The chain's CDR3 is CASSPTGEAYNEQFF. The DNA for the CDR3 is TGCGCCAGCAGCCCAACGGGGGAGGCCTACAATGAGCAGTTCTTC.